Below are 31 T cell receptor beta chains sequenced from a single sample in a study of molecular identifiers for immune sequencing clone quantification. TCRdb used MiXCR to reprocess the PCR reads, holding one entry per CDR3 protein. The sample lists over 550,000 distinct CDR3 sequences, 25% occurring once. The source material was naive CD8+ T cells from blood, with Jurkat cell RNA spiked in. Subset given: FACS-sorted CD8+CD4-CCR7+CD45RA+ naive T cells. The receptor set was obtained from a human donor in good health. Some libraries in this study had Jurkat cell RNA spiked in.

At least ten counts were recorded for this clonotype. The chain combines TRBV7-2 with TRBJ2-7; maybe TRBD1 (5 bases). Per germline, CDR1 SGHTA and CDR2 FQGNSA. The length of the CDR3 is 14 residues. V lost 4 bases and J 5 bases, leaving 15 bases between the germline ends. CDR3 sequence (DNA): TGTGCCAGCAGCTCGTCCCTGGACAACCACGAGCAGTACTTC. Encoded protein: CASSSSLDNHEQYF.

The CDR3 region has the DNA TGTGCCAGCAGTTACGACCCGGGAGCTTACAATGAGCAGTTCTTC. Amino acid sequence: CASSYDPGAYNEQFF. The rearrangement links TRBV6-2 or TRBV6-3 to TRBJ2-1, with D perhaps TRBD2 (6 bases). CDR1 MNHEY and CDR2 SVGEGT come from the germline V gene. Trimming cost V 2 bases and J 4 bases, with 12 bases left between them. The CDR3 is 15 residues long.

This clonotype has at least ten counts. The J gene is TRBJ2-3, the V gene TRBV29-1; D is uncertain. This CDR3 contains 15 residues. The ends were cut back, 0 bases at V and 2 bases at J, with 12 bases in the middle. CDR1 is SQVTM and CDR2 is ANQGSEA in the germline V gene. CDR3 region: CSVEDRGWATDTQYF. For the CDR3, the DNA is TGCAGCGTTGAAGATCGCGGCTGGGCCACAGATACGCAGTATTTT.

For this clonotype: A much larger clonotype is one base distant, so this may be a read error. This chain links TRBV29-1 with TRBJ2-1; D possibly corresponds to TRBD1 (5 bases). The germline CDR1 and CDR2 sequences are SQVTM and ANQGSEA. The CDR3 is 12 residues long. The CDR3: CSVPTADNEQSF. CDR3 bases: TGCAGCGTTCCGACAGCCGACAATGAGCAGTCCTTC.

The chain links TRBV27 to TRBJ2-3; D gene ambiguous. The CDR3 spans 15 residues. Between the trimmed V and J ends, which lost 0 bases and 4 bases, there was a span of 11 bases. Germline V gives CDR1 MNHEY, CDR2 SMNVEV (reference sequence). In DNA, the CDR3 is TGTGCCAGCAGTTTATCCCTCCTAGTTTCAGATACGCAGTATTTT. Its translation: CASSLSLLVSDTQYF.

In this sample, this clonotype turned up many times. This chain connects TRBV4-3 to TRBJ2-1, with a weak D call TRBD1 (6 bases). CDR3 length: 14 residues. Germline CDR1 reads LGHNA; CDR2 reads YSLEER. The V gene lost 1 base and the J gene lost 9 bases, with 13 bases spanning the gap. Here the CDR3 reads CASSQGVRGSEQFF. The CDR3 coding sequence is TGCGCCAGCAGCCAAGGGGTCAGGGGTAGTGAGCAGTTCTTC.

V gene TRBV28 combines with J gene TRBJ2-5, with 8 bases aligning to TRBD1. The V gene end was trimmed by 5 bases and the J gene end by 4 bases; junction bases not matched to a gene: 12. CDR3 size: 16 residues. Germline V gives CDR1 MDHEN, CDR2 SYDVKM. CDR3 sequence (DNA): TGTGCCAGCAGTCTCTCTACAGGGGGTATCGTAGAGACCCAGTACTTC. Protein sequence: CASSLSTGGIVETQYF.

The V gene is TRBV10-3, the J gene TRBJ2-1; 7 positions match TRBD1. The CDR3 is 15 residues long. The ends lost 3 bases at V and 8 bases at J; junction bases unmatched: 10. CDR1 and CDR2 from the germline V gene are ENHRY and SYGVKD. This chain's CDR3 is CAISEQGTVRDEQFF. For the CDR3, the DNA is TGTGCCATCAGTGAACAGGGGACGGTTCGCGATGAGCAGTTCTTC.

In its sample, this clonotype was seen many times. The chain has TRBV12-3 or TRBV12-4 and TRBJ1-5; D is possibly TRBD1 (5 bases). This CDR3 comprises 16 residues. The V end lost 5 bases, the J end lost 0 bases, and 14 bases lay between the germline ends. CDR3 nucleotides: TGTGCCAGCAGTCGGGACCCAAAAGATAGCAATCAGCCCCAGCATTTT. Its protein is CASSRDPKDSNQPQHF.

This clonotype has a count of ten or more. CDR3 protein: CASSIAGPYEQYF. The DNA of the CDR3 is TGTGCCAGTAGTATTGCCGGTCCCTACGAGCAGTACTTC. The chain has TRBV19 and TRBJ2-7; no clear D. This CDR3 is 13 amino acids long. In germline, CDR1 is LNHDA, CDR2 SQIVND (reference sequence). Trimming pared 3 bases from V and 2 bases from J, leaving 8 bases between.

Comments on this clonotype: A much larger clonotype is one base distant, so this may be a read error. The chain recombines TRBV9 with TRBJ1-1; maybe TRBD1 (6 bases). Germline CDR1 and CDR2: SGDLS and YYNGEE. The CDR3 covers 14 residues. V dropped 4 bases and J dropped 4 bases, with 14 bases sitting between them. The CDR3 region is CASSKSGVSTEAFF. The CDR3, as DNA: TGTGCCAGCAGCAAATCAGGGGTTAGCACTGAAGCTTTCTTT. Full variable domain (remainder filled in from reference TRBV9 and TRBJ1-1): DSGVTQTPKHLITATGQRVTLRCSPRSGDLSVYWYQQSLDQGLQFLIQYYNGEERAKGNILERFSAQQFPDLHSELNLSSLELGDSALYFCASSKSGVSTEAFFGQGTRLTVV.

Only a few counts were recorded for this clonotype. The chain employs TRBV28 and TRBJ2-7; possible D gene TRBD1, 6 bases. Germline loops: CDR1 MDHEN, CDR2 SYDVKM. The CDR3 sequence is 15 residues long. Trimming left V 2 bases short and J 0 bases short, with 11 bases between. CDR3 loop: CASSLRGHLSYEQYF. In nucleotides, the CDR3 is TGTGCCAGCAGTTTAAGGGGACACCTCTCCTACGAGCAGTACTTC. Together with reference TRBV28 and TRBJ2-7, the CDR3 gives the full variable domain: DVKVTQSSRYLVKRTGEKVFLECVQDMDHENMFWYRQDPGLGLRLIYFSYDVKMKEKGDIPEGYSVSREKKERFSLILESASTNQTSMYLCASSLRGHLSYEQYFGPGTRLTVT.

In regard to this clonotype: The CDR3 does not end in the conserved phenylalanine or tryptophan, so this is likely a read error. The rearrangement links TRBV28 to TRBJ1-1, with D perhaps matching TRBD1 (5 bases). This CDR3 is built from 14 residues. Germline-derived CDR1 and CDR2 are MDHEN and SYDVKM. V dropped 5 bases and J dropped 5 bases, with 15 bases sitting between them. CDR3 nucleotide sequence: TGTGCCAGCAGTCTCACCCGACAGACAACTGAAGCTTTCTTA. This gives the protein CASSLTRQTTEAFL.

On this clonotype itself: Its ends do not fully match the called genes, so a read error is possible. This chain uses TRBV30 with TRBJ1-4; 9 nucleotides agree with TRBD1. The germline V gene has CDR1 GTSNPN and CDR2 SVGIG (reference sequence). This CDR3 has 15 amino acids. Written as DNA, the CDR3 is TGTGCCGGGGACAGGGAGGGCGCAACTAATGAAAAACCGTTTTTT. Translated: CAGDREGATNEKPFF.

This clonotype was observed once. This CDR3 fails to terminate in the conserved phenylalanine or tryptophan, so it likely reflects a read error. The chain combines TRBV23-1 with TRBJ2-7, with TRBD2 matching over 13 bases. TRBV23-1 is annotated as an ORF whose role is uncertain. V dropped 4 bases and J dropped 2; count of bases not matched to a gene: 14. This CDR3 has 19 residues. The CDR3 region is CASSLEDTRTSGSPYEQYS. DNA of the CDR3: TGCGCCAGCAGTCTAGAAGACACCAGGACTAGCGGGAGTCCCTACGAGCAGTACTCC.

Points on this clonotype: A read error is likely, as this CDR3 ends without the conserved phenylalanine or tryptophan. For the CDR3, the DNA is TGTGCCAGCAGGGGTAAAGCATCCTATGGCTACACCATC. Its translation is CASRGKASYGYTI. The V gene is TRBV6-5, the J gene TRBJ1-2; D gene unclear. Germline CDR1 MNHEY, CDR2 SVGAGI. Trimming pared 6 bases from V and 4 bases from J, leaving 12 bases between. This CDR3 has 13 residues.

CDR3 nucleotides: TGTGCCAGTAGTATAGTTGGGACAGCCTACGAGCAGTACTTC. This encodes CASSIVGTAYEQYF. The V gene is TRBV19, the J gene TRBJ2-7, with 7 bases aligning to TRBD1. The junction had 2 bases not matched to a gene; V was cut back by 1 base and J by 2 bases. Germline values: CDR1 LNHDA, CDR2 SQIVND (reference sequence). The CDR3 totals 14 residues.

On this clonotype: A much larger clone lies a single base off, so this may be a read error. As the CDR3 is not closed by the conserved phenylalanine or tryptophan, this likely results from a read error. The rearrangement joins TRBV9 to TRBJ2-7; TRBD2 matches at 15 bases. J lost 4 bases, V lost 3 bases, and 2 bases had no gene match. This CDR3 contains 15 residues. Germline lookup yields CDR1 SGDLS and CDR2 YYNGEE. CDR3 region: CASSAGTSGRYEQYI. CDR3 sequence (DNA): TGTGCCAGCAGCGCCGGGACTAGCGGGAGGTACGAGCAGTACATC.

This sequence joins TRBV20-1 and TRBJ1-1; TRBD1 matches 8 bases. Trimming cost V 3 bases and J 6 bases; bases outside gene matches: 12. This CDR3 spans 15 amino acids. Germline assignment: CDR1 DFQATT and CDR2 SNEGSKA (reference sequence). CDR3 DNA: TGCAGTGCTAGGGATGGCACAGGGGGAGGGCCTGAAGCTTTCTTT. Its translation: CSARDGTGGGPEAFF.

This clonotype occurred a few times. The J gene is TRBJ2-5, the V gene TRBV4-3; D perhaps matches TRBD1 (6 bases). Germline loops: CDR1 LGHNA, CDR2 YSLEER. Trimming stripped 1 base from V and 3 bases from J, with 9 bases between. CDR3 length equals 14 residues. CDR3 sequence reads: CASSQGGPEETQYF. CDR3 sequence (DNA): TGCGCCAGCAGCCAAGGGGGGCCAGAAGAGACCCAGTACTTC.

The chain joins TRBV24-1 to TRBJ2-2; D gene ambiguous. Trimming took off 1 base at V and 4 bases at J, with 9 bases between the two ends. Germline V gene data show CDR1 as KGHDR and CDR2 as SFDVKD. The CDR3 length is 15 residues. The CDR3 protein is CATSDLGPFTGELFF. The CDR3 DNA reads TGTGCCACCAGTGATTTAGGGCCATTCACCGGGGAGCTGTTTTTT.

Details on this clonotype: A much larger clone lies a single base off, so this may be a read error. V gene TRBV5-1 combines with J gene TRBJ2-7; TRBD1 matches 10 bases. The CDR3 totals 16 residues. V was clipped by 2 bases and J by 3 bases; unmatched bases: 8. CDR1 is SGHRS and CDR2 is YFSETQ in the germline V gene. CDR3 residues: CASSFGGQGSYYEQYF. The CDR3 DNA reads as TGCGCCAGCAGCTTTGGGGGACAGGGGTCCTACTACGAGCAGTACTTC.

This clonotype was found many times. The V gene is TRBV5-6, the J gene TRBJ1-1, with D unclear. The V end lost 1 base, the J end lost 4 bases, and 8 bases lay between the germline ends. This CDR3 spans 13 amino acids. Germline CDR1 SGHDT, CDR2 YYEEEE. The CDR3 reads CASSLSKATEAFF. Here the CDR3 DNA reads TGTGCCAGCAGCTTGTCCAAGGCCACTGAAGCTTTCTTT.

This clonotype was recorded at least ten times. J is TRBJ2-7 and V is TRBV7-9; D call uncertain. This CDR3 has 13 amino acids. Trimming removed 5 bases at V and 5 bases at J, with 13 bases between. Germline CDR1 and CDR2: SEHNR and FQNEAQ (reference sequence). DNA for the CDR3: TGTGCCAGCAGCCCCTATTTGGGGAACGAGCAGTACTTC. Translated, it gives CASSPYLGNEQYF.

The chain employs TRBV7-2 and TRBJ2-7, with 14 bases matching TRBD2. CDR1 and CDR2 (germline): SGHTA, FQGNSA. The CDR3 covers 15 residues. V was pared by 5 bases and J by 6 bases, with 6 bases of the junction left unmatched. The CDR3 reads CASSDGLAGGSEQYF. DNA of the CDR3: TGTGCCAGCAGCGACGGACTAGCGGGGGGTTCCGAGCAGTACTTC.

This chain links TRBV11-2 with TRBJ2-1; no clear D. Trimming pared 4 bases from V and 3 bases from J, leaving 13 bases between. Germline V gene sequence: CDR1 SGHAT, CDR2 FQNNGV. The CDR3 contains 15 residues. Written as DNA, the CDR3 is TGTGCCAGCAGCTCCTCGGACGGTAGCTACAATGAGCAGTTCTTC. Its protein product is CASSSSDGSYNEQFF.

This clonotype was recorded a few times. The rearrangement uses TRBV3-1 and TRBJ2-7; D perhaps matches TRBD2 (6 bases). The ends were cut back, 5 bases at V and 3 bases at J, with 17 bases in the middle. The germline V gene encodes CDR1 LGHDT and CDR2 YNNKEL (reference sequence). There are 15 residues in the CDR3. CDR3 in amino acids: CASSYAGAGNYEQYF. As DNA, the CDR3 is TGTGCCAGCAGCTACGCCGGGGCGGGGAACTACGAGCAGTACTTC.

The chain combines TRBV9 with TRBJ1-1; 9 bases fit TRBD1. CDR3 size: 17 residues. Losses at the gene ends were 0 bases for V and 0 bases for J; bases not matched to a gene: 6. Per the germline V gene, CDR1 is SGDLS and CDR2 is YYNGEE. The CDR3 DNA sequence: TGTGCCAGCAGCGTAGAAGGGGACAGGGAATTGAACACTGAAGCTTTCTTT. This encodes CASSVEGDRELNTEAFF.

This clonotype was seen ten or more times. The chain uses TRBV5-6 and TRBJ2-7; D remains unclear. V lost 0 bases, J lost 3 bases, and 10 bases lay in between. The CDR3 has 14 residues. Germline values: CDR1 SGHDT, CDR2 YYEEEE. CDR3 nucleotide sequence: TGTGCCAGCAGCTTGGGCGCCAGTTTCTACGAGCAGTACTTC. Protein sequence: CASSLGASFYEQYF.

CDR3 protein: CASSLRDYIYTGELFF. The CDR3 coding sequence is TGTGCCAGCAGCCTGCGGGACTATATCTACACCGGGGAGCTGTTTTTT. The rearrangement joins TRBV3-1 to TRBJ2-2; 7 nucleotides align to TRBD2. The germline V gene encodes CDR1 LGHDT and CDR2 YNNKEL (reference sequence). Trimming removed 4 bases from V and 3 bases from J; junction bases left unmatched: 8. There are 16 residues in the CDR3.

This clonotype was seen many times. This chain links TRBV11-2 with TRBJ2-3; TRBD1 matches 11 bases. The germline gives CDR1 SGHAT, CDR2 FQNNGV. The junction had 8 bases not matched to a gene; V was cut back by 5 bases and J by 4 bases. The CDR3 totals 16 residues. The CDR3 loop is CASSLPDRGLSDTQYF. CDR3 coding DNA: TGTGCCAGCAGCCTCCCGGACAGGGGGCTCTCAGATACGCAGTATTTT.